The 2 T cell receptor beta chains below were found in one sample sequenced in a study of CD8 T cells in ankylosing spondylitis. General study points: Ankylosing spondylitis blood appeared to carry a characteristic TCR beta motif of several highly homologous variants.

TCRdb reprocessed the 5' RACE reads with MiXCR, giving one entry per CDR3 protein. The data show roughly 300,000 distinct CDR3 sequences, roughly 8% seen once. These TCRs' antigens remain unknown. Sequences were obtained from blood, either unsorted or a sorted T cell fraction (not recorded which). Receptors originate from a male donor with ankylosing spondylitis.

This clonotype was seen a few times. This sequence joins TRBV5-1 and TRBJ2-2, with a weak D call TRBD2 (5 bases). The CDR3 is 19 amino acids. Germline CDR1 reads SGHRS; CDR2 reads YFSETQ. Trimming removed 4 bases at V and 5 bases at J, with 27 bases between. Here the CDR3 DNA reads TGCGCCAGCAGCCCTAGCAGTAACACAAGGGCCTCTCCTACCGGGGAGCTGTTTTTT. Its protein product is CASSPSSNTRASPTGELFF.

This clonotype occurred a few times. This sequence joins TRBV20-1 and TRBJ1-2; 8 bases map to TRBD1. The CDR3 contains 14 residues. With 5 bases clipped from V and 8 bases from J, the junction kept 13 bases outside the gene matches. Looked up from germline, CDR1 is DFQATT and CDR2 is SNEGSKA (reference sequence). The CDR3 coding sequence is TGCAGTGCTGATCCCCCAGGGGGCAACGAAGGCTACACCTTC. Protein: CSADPPGGNEGYTF.